This entry concerns a single TCR beta chain. Its antigen is not identified. The sample is drawn from a study of cytomegalovirus exposure and HLA in healthy donors. Study-level points and caveats: According to a subsequent analysis, TCR clusters from the first cohort were inclined to appear together in the 100 to 150 validation repertoires.

The V gene end was trimmed by 5 bases and the J gene end by 12 bases; junction bases not matched to a gene: 12. The CDR3 covers 13 residues. Per germline, CDR1 LGHNT and CDR2 FRNRAP. The protocol was immunoSEQ multiplex PCR, while the TCRdb copy is restricted to in-frame clones and leaves out a portion. The repertoire holds about 120,000 clones, with 85% to 90% as singletons. The rearrangement joins TRBV12-5 to TRBJ2-7; 8 bases map to TRBD1. Sequencing used PBMCs. This sequence originates from a woman aged 18 to 35 in good health and CMV-seronegative. CDR3 nucleotides: TGTGCTAGTGGTCTCGGGACAGGCCCCAGGCCGTACTTC. It translates to CASGLGTGPRPYF.